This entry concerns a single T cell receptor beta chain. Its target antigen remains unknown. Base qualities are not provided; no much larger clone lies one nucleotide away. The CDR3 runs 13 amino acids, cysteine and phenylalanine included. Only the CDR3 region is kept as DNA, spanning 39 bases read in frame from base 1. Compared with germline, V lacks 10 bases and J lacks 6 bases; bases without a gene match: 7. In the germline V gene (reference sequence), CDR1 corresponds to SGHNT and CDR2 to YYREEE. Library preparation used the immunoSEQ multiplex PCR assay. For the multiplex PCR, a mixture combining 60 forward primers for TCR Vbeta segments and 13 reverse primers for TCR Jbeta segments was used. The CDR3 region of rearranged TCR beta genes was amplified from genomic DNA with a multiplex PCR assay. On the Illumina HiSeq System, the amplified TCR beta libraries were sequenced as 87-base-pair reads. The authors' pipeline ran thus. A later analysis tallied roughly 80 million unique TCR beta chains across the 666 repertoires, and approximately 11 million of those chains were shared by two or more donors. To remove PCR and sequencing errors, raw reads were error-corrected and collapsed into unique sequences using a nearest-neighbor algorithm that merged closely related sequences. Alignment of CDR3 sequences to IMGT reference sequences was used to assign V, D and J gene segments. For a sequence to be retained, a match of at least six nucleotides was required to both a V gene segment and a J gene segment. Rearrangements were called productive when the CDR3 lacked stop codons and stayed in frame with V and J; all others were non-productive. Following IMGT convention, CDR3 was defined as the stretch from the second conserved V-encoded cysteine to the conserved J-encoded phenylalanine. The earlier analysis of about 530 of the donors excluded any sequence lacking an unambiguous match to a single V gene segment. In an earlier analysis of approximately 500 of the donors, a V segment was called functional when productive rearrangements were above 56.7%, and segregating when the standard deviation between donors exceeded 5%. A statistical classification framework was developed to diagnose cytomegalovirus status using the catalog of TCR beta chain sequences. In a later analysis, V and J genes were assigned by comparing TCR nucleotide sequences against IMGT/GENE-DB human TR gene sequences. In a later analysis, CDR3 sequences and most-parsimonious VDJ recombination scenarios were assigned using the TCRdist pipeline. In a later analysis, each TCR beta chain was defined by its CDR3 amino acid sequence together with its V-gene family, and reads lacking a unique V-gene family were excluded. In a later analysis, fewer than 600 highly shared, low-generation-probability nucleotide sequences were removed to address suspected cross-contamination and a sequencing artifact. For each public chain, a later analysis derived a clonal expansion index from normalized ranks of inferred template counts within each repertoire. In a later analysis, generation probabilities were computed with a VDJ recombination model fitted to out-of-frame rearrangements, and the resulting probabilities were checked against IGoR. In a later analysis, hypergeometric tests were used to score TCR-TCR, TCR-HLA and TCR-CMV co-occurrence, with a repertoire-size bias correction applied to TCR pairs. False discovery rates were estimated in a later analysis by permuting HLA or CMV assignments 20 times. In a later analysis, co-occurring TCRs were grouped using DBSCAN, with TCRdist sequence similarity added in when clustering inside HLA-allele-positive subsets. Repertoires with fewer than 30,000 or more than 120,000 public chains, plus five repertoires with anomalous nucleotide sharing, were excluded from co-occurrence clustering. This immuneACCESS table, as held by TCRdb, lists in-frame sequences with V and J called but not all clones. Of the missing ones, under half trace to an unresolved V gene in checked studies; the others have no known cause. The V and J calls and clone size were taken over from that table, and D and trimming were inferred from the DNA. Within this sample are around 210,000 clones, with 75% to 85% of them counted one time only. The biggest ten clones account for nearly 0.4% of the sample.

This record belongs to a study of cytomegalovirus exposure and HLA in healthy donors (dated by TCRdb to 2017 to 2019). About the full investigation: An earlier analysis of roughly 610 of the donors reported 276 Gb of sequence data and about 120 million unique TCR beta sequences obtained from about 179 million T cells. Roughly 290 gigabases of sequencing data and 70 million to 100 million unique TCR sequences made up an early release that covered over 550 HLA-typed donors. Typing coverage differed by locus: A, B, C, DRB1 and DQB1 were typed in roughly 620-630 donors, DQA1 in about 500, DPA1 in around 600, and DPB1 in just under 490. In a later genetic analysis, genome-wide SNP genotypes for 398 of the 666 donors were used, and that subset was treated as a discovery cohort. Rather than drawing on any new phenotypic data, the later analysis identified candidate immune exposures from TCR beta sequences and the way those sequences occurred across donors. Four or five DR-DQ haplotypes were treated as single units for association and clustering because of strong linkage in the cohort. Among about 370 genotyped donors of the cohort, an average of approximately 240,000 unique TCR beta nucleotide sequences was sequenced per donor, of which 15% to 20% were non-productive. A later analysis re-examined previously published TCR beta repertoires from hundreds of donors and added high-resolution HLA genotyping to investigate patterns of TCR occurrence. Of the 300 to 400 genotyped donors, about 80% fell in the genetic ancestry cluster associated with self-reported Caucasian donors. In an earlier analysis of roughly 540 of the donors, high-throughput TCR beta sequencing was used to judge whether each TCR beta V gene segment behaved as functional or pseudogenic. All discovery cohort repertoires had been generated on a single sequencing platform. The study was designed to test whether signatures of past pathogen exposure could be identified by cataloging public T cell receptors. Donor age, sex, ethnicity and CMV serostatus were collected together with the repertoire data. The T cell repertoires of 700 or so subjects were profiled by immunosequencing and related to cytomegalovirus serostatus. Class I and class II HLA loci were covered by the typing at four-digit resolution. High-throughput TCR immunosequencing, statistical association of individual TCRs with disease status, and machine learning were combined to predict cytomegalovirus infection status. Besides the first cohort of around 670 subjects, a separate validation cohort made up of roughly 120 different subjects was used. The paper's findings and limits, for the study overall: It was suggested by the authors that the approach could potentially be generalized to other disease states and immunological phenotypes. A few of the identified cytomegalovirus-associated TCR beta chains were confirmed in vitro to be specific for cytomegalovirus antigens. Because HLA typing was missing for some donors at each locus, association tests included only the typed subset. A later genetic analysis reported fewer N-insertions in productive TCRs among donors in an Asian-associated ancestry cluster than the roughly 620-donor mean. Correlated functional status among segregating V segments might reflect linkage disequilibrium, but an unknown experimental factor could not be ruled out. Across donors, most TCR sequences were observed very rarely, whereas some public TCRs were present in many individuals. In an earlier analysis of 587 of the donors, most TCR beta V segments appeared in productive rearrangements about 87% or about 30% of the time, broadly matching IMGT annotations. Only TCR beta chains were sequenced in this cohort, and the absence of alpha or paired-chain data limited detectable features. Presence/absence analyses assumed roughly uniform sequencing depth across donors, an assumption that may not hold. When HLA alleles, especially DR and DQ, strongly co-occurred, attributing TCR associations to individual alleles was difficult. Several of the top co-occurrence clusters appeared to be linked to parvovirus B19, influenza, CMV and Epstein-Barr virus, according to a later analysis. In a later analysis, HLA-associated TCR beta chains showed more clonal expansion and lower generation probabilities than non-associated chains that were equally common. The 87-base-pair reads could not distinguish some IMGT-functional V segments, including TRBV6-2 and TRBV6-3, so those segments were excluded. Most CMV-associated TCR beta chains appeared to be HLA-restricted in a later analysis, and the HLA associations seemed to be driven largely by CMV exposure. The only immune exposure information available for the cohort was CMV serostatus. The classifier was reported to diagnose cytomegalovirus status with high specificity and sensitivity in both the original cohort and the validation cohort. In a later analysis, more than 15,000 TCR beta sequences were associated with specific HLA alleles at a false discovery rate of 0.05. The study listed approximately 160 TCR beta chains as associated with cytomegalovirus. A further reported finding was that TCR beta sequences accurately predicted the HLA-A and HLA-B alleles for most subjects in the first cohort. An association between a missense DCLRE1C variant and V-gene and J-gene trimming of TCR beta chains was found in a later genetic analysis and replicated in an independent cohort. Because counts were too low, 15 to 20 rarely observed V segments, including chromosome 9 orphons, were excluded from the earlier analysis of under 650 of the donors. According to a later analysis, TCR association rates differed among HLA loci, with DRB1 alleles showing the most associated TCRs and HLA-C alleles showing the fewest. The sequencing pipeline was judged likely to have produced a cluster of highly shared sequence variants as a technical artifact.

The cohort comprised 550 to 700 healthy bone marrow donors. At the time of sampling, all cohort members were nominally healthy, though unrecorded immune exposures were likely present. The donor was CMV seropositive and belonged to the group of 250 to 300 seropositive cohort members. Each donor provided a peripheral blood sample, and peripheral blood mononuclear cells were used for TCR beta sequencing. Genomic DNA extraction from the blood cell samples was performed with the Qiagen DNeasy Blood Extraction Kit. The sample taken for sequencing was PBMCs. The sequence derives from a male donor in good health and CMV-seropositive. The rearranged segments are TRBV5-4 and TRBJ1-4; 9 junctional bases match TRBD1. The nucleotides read TGTGCCGGACAGGGGACACCGGATGAAAAACTGTTTTTT. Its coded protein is CAGQGTPDEKLFF.